This T cell receptor beta chain was retrieved from a study of lymphopenia after photon versus proton radiotherapy. Profiling relied on immunoSEQ multiplex PCR, and the TCRdb table lists in-frame clones only, not all of them. This sample carries roughly 14,000 clones, 82% of them seen once, and the ten largest clones take approximately 25%. The germline CDR1 and CDR2 sequences are MNHNY and SVGAGI (reference sequence). V shed 2 bases and J shed 7 bases, with 9 bases lying between them. This CDR3 spans 14 amino acids. The TCR was taken from a man aged 50 to 59 with gastric cancer. V is TRBV6-6 and J is TRBJ1-6, with no clear D. Sequenced here: peripheral blood, sampled from a patient treated with photon-based radiotherapy. The DNA for the CDR3 is TGTGCCAGCAGTTACGACCAGAGAAATTCACCCCTCCACTTT. This encodes CASSYDQRNSPLHF.